This TCR beta chain was sequenced for a study of blood T cell repertoires in COVID-19. This clone showed up just once. Data came from immunoSEQ multiplex PCR; TCRdb stores just in-frame clones and leaves some out. The top ten hold 7.5% to 9% of the sample, which has fewer than 700,000 clones, about 88% seen once. Sample: peripheral blood. This TCR derives from a woman aged 45-59 years with COVID-19, enrolled during active disease.

The CDR3 sequence: CASRTGSYGYTF. The DNA of the CDR3 is TGTGCCAGCAGGACAGGATCCTATGGCTACACCTTC. This chain uses TRBV27 with TRBJ1-2, with a weak D call TRBD1 (6 bases). This CDR3 spans 12 amino acids. Germline CDR1 is MNHEY and CDR2 is SMNVEV (reference sequence). V gave up 6 bases and J gave up 4 bases, with 9 bases separating them.